This TCR beta chain stems from a study of TIL therapy for anti-PD-1-resistant metastatic lung cancer. In the study overall: Tumors had a median PD-L1 proportion score of approximately 5.5%. Tumors carried a median approximately 1.6 non-synonymous mutations per megabase. Whole-study results and caveats: Treatment-naive, never-smoker and oncogene-addicted patients were overrepresented in this highly selected cohort.

The immunoSEQ assay was v3. Data came from immunoSEQ multiplex PCR; TCRdb stores just in-frame clones and leaves some out. Of 14,000 to 15,000 clones in the sample, more than 70% were seen once. Time point here: pre-treatment sample, taken before nivolumab and TIL therapy. The length of the CDR3 is 13 residues. Germline loops: CDR1 ENHRY, CDR2 SYGVKD. V dropped 2 bases and J dropped 7 bases, with 6 bases sitting between them. As to this clone: Its antigen remains unknown.

The chain combines TRBV10-3 with TRBJ1-6; tentative D call: TRBD1 (6 bases). This receptor was obtained from a person aged 25 to 85 with non-small cell lung cancer. Sequences were derived from blood, sampled at baseline. The CDR3 DNA reads as TGTGCCATCAGTGAGGGACAGAATTCACCCCTCCACTTT. It codes for CAISEGQNSPLHF.